The T cell receptor beta chain under discussion was sequenced for a study of T-cell reconstitution after alpha-beta-depleted transplantation in children. Study-wide points: Newly generated T cells supplied most T-cell counts and diversity one year post-transplant. The origin of high day-60 TCRbeta diversity in some patients lay in surviving recipient T cells and thymic progenitors. At around two months after transplant, the alpha-beta T cells were reportedly derived from several hundred expanded clones that came from non-depleted graft cells.

In the case of this clonotype: Its antigen is as yet unknown.

J was trimmed by 5 bases and V by 3 bases; bases with no gene match: 4. The CDR3 is 13 residues long. Germline CDR1 and CDR2: SGHRS and YFSETQ. It was with unique molecular identifiers that the TCRbeta library was prepared. MiXCR was run by TCRdb on the PCR reads, yielding one entry per CDR3 protein. The table lists hundreds of thousands of distinct CDR3 sequences, around 16% of them singletons. The starting material was PBMCs, mostly from graft donor cells, obtained 360 days after TCRalphabeta/CD19-depleted stem cell transplant. The rearrangement uses TRBV5-1 and TRBJ2-5; 7 positions match TRBD2. The receptor was isolated from a boy under two years old who had a stem cell transplant for Wiskott-Aldrich syndrome, so the T cells may come from the graft donor. The DNA for the CDR3 is TGCGCCAGCAGCTGGGGGGGAATGGAGACCCAGTACTTC. This encodes CASSWGGMETQYF.